These 13 T cell receptor beta chains came from one sample sequenced in a study of blood T cell repertoires in COVID-19. Clones were sequenced by immunoSEQ multiplex PCR, and TCRdb holds only the in-frame ones, with some missing. The table includes 65,000 to 70,000 clones, roughly 84% detected once. The sequenced sample consisted of peripheral blood. The receptor set was obtained from a man aged 50-59 years with acute or convalescent COVID-19.

The chain has TRBV4-1 and TRBJ2-7; the match to TRBD2 covers 12 bases. The germline V gene encodes CDR1 MGHRA and CDR2 YSYEKL. The CDR3 has 16 amino acids. With V trimmed by 0 bases and J by 4 bases, 4 bases remained unmatched. CDR3 region: CASSQDPTSGSYEQYF. CDR3 bases: TGCGCCAGCAGCCAAGACCCGACTAGCGGGAGTTACGAGCAGTACTTC.

This clone was seen only once. J is TRBJ1-2 and V is TRBV5-4, with TRBD1 as a possible D gene (5 bases). The CDR3 runs 17 residues. Trimming shortened V by 3 bases and J by 6 bases, and 24 bases separated the two germline ends. CDR1 and CDR2 (germline): SGHNT, YYREEE (reference sequence). This chain's CDR3 is CASSSGGDGGFGDGYTF. The CDR3 region has the DNA TGTGCCAGCAGCTCCGGTGGGGACGGAGGGTTCGGGGATGGCTACACCTTC.

This clone was seen just once. The CDR3 spells CASTPITGGNQPQHF. In DNA form, the CDR3 reads TGTGCCAGTACTCCGATTACAGGGGGCAATCAGCCCCAGCATTTT. The V gene is TRBV19, the J gene TRBJ1-5; 7 bases align to TRBD1. Germline CDR1 is LNHDA and CDR2 is SQIVND (reference sequence). This CDR3 contains 15 residues. The V and J ends lost 7 bases and 2 bases, in that order; junction bases with no gene match: 8.

The V call is TRBV14, the J call TRBJ2-3; 8 bases match TRBD1. V was clipped by 1 base and J by 2 bases; unmatched bases: 17. This CDR3 spans 20 amino acids. Germline-derived CDR1 and CDR2 are SGHDN and FVKESK. The CDR3 here is CASSQVYRGKLAPITDTQYF. For the CDR3, the DNA is TGTGCCAGCAGCCAAGTCTACAGGGGGAAACTAGCACCGATCACAGATACGCAGTATTTT.

The chain employs TRBV10-3 and TRBJ2-3, with D possibly matching TRBD2 (5 bases). V was shortened by 10 bases and J by 6 bases, with 23 bases between the two germline ends. Germline V gene lookup returns CDR1 ENHRY and CDR2 SYGVKD. This CDR3 spans 15 amino acids. The CDR3 is CATIMSGAHPDTQYF. The DNA of the CDR3 is TGTGCCACGATAATGAGCGGTGCGCATCCGGATACGCAGTATTTT.

The gene calls are TRBV12-3 or TRBV12-4 and TRBJ2-5, with D possibly TRBD2 on 6 matching bases. The length of the CDR3 is 13 residues. Trimming removed 5 bases at V and 5 bases at J, with 12 bases between. The CDR3 here is CASSPPGRETQYF. The CDR3 DNA is TGTGCCAGCAGTCCTCCAGGGAGGGAGACCCAGTACTTC.

This clone was observed a single time. This chain links TRBV28 with TRBJ1-6; possibly TRBD1 for D (5 bases). The CDR3 has 14 residues. V shed 8 bases and J shed 8 bases, with 16 bases lying between them. Germline loops: CDR1 MDHEN, CDR2 SYDVKM. CDR3 protein: CASAPGTGYSPLHF. The CDR3 DNA is TGTGCCAGCGCCCCCGGTACAGGATATTCACCCCTCCACTTT.

The rearrangement links TRBV13 to TRBJ2-7, with 11 bases matching TRBD2. Germline lookup yields CDR1 PRHDT and CDR2 FYEKMQ (reference sequence). V was pared by 5 bases and J by 2 bases, with 8 bases of the junction left unmatched. The CDR3 has 16 residues. CDR3 region: CASSMTSGALTYEQYF. CDR3 nucleotide sequence: TGTGCCAGCAGCATGACTAGCGGGGCCCTAACCTACGAGCAGTACTTC. The full variable domain, rest sourced from reference TRBV13 and TRBJ2-7, is AAGVIQSPRHLIKEKRETATLKCYPIPRHDTVYWYQQGPGQDPQFLISFYEKMQSDKGSIPDRFSAQQFSDYHSELNMSSLELGDSALYFCASSMTSGALTYEQYFGPGTRLTVT.

The CDR3 DNA is TGTGCCACCAGTGACTATCCCCGCCTGGGAGGGCCCGGGGAGCTGTTTTTT. This gives the protein CATSDYPRLGGPGELFF. The chain has TRBV24-1 and TRBJ2-2; 7 bases line up with TRBD2. The CDR3 runs to 17 residues. The germline V gene has CDR1 KGHDR and CDR2 SFDVKD. The J segment lost 6 bases and the V segment lost 4 bases, leaving 13 bases of the junction unmatched.

The J gene is TRBJ1-1, the V gene TRBV7-8; D possibly corresponds to TRBD1 (6 bases). Trimming stripped 6 bases from V and 7 bases from J, with 15 bases between. Germline CDR1 and CDR2: SGHVS and FQNEAQ. The CDR3 length is 13 residues. The CDR3 is CASSSTGYFEAFF. CDR3 sequence (DNA): TGTGCCAGCAGTTCTACAGGGTACTTTGAAGCTTTCTTT.

This chain links TRBV30 with TRBJ2-7, with 8 nucleotides matching TRBD1. Germline V gives CDR1 GTSNPN, CDR2 SVGIG (reference sequence). The CDR3 is 13 amino acids. V was clipped by 2 bases and J by 2 bases; unmatched bases: 2. This CDR3 is CAWSQGAPYEQYF. As DNA, the CDR3 is TGTGCCTGGAGTCAGGGGGCCCCCTACGAGCAGTACTTC.

This chain uses TRBV20-1 with TRBJ1-2; D is ambiguous. Trimming stripped 3 bases from V and 6 bases from J, with 11 bases between. The length of the CDR3 is 12 residues. Germline V gene sequence: CDR1 DFQATT, CDR2 SNEGSKA (reference sequence). As DNA, the CDR3 is TGCAGTGCTAGTGGATTGAGGCATGGCTACACCTTC. Translated, it gives CSASGLRHGYTF.

The chain joins TRBV19 to TRBJ1-6, with TRBD1 identical over 7 bases. This CDR3 is 14 amino acids long. CDR1 is LNHDA, CDR2 SQIVND, per germline (reference sequence). Trimming at V came to 4 bases and at J to 7 bases, leaving 4 bases not matched to a gene. In nucleotides, the CDR3 is TGTGCCAGTAGTACTGACAGGGAAAATTCACCCCTCCACTTT. Its translation is CASSTDRENSPLHF.